This note documents a single TCR beta chain sequence. These data are taken from a study of T cell repertoires in cytomegalovirus infection. TCRdb itself ran the reads through MiXCR, one entry per CDR3 protein. The table lists around 630,000 distinct CDR3 sequences, 20% to 25% of them singletons. Germline CDR1 is MDHEN and CDR2 is SYDVKM. V was shortened by 6 bases and J by 2 bases, with 21 bases between the two germline ends. The CDR3 sequence is 17 residues long. The receptor was derived from a human donor in good health (CMV status not recorded). Some clones in this sample may be carry-over from other donors' samples. The material sequenced was CD8+ T cells from PBMCs. The chain employs TRBV28 and TRBJ2-3; tentatively, D is TRBD2 (7 bases). The CDR3 region is CASRGGARPWFTDTQYF. Written as DNA, the CDR3 is TGTGCCAGCAGGGGGGGGGCTCGCCCTTGGTTCACAGATACGCAGTATTTT.